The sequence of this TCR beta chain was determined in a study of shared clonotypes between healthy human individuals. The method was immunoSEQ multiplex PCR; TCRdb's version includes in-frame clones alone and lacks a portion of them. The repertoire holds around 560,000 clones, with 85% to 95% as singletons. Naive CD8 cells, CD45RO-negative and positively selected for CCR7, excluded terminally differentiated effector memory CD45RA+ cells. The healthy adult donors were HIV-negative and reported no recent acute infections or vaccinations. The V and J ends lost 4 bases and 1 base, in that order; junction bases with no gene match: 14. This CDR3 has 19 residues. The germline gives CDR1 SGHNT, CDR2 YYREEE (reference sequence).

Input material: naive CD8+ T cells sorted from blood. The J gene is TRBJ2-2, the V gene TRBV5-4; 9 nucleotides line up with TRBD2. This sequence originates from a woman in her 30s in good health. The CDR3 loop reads CASSRMGEIAGENTGELFF. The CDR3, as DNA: TGTGCCAGCAGCAGAATGGGGGAAATAGCGGGAGAGAACACCGGGGAGCTGTTTTTT.